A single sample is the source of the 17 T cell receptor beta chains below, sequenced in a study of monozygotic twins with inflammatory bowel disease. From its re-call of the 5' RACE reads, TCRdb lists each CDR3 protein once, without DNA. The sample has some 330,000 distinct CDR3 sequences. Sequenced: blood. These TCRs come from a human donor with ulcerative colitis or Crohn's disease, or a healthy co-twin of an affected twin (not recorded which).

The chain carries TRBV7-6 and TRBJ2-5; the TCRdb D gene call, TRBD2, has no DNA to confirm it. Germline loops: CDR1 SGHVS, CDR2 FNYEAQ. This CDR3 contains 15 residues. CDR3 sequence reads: CASQPRAGGVETQYF.

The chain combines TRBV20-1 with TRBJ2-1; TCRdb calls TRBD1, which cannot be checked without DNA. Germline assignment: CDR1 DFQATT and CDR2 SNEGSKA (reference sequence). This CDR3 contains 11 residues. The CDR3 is CSAIGQVMQFF.

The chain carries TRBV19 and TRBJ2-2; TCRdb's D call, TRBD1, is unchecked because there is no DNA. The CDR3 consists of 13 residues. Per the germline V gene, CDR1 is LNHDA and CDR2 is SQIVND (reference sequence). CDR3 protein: CASSQGLPGVLFF. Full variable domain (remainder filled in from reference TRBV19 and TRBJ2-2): DGGITQSPKYLFRKEGQNVTLSCEQNLNHDAMYWYRQDPGQGLRLIYYSQIVNDFQKGDIAEGYSVSREKKESFPLTVTSAQKNPTAFYLCASSQGLPGVLFFGEGSRLTVL.

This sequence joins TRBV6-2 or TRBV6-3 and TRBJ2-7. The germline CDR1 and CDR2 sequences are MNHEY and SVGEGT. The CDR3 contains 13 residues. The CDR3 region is CASTAGGSYEQYF.

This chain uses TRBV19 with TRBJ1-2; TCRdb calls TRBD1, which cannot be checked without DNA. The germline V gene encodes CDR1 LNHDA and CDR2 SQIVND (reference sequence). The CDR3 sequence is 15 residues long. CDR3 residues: CASHQRDRGNYGYTF.

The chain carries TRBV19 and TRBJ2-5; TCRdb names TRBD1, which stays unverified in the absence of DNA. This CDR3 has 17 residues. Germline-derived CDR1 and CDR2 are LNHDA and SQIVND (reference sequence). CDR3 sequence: CASSIVYRGSQVETQYF.

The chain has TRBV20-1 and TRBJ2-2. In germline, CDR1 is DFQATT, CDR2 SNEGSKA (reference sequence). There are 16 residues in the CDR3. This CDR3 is CSAREYRASNTGELFF.

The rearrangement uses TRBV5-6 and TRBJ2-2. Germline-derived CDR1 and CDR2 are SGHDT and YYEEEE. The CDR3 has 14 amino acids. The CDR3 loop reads CASSLNLNTGELFF.

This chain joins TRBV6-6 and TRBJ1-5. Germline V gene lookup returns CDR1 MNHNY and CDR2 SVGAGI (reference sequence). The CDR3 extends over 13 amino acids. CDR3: CASRGRGDQPQHF.

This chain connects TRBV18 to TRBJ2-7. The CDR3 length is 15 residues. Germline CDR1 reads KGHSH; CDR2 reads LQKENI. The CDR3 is CASSPAVGQSYEQYF.

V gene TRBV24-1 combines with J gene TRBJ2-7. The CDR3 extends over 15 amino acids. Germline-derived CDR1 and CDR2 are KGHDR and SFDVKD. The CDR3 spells CATSDRTAAIYEQYF.

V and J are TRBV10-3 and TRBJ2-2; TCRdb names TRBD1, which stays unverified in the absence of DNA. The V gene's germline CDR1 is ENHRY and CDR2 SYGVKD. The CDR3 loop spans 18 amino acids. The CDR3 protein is CAISELTGGALNTGELFF.

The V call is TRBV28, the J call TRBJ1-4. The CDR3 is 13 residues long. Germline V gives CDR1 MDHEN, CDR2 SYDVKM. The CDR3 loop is CASSRRAGEKLFF.

The CDR3 is CATSATLGQGNTGELFF. The V call is TRBV24-1, the J call TRBJ2-2; the D gene TCRdb calls, TRBD1, cannot be checked with no DNA. The germline CDR1 and CDR2 sequences are KGHDR and SFDVKD. The CDR3 covers 17 residues.

The CDR3 here is CASSPRGVAGELFF. The chain has TRBV12-3 or TRBV12-4 and TRBJ2-2; TCRdb's D call of TRBD1 is untestable without DNA. There are 14 residues in the CDR3.

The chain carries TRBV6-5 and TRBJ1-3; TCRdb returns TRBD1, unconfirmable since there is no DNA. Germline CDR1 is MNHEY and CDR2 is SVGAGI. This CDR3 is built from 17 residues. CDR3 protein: CASSYSNQGVSGNTIYF.

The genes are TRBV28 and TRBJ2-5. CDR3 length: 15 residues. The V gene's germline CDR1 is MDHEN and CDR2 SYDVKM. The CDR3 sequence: CASSSQRQREETQYF.